This T cell receptor beta chain derives from a study of OX40 agonist ivuxolimab in advanced cancers. Study-wide results and caveats: There was clonal expansion of CD4+ and CD8+ blood T cells by week 6 at 0.1 to 3.0 mg/kg.

Assay: immunoSEQ multiplex PCR; the TCRdb copy retains only in-frame clones and omits some. Here the sample spans 70,000 to 95,000 clones, almost 90% being singletons. Germline V gene data show CDR1 as LNHDA and CDR2 as SQIVND (reference sequence). CDR3 length: 15 amino acids. Unmatched junction bases numbered 8, after V lost 4 bases and J lost 7 bases. About this clone itself: Its antigen is undetermined.

The sequencing used CD4+ or CD8+ T cells sorted from blood, collected in a trial of the OX40 agonist ivuxolimab. The J gene is TRBJ2-1, the V gene TRBV19; the match to TRBD2 covers 9 bases. The receptor comes from an adult with an advanced solid tumor such as melanoma, head and neck, liver or kidney cancer. The CDR3 DNA reads as TGTGCCAGTAGTACCGCCGGGACTAGCCGAAATGAGCAGTTCTTC. Residues: CASSTAGTSRNEQFF.